The present entry profiles one T cell receptor beta chain with its context. The assay was immunoSEQ multiplex PCR, and TCRdb's table has in-frame clones only and misses some. The sample contains 350,000 to 500,000 clones, around 87% of which appear only once. The record originates from a study of Ad26.COV2.S vaccination and SARS-CoV-2 variants. The treatment is: over 15 received Ad26.COV2.S at low or high dose, single or two shots; several received placebo; per-sample allocation not given. It was on day 63 after the first vaccine or placebo injection that samples were taken. Adults aged 18-55 years in Boston included the donor. The germline CDR1 and CDR2 sequences are GTSNPN and SVGIG (reference sequence). The junction had 8 bases not matched to a gene; V was cut back by 4 bases and J by 0 bases. This CDR3 region has 16 residues.

The sample in question was peripheral blood, obtained in a trial of Ad26.COV2.S vaccine versus placebo. The receptor was isolated from a person aged 18-65 years who received the Ad26.COV2.S COVID-19 vaccine or a placebo. V gene TRBV30 combines with J gene TRBJ1-1; 10 positions match TRBD1. CDR3 DNA: TGTGCCTGGAACATACCGGGACAGGGGATGAACACTGAAGCTTTCTTT. It specifies CAWNIPGQGMNTEAFF.